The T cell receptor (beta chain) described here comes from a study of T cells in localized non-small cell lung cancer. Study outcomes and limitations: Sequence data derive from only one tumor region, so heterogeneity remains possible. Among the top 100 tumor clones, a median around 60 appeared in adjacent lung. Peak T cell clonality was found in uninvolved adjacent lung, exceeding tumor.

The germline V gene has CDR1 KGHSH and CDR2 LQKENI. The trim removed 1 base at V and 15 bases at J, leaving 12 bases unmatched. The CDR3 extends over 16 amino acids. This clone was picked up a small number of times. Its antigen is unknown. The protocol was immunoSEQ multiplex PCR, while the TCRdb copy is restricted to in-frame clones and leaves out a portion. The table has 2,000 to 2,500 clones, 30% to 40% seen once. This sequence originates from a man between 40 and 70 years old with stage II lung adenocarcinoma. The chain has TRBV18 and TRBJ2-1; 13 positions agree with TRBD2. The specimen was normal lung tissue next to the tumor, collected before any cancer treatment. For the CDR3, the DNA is TGTGCCAGCTCACCACAGGCTGGACTAGCGGGAGACCCCTGGTTCTTC. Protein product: CASSPQAGLAGDPWFF. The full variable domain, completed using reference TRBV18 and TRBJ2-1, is NAGVMQNPRHLVRRRGQEARLRCSPMKGHSHVYWYRQLPEEGLKFMVYLQKENIIDESGMPKERFSAEFPKEGPSILRIQQVVRGDSAAYFCASSPQAGLAGDPWFFGPGTRLTVL.